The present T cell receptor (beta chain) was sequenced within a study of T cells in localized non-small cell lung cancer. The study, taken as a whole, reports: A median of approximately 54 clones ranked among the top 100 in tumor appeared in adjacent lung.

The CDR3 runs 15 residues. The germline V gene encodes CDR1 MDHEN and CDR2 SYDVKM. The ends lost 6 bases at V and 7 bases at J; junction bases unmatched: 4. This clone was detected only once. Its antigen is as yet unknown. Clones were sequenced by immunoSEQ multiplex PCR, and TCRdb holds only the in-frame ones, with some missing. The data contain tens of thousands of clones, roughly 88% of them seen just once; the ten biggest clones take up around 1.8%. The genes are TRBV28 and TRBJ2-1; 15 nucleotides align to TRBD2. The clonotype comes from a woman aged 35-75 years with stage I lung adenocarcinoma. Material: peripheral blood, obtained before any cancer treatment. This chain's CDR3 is CASRTGTSGRNEQFF. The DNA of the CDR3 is TGTGCCAGCAGAACCGGGACTAGCGGGAGGAATGAGCAGTTCTTC.